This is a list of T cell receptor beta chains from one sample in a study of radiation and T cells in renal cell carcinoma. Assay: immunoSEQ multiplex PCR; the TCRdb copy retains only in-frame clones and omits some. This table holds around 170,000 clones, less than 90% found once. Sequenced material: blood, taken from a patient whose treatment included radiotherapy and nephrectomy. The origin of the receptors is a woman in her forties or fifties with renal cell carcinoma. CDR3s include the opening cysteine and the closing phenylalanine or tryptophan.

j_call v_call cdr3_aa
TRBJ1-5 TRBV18 CASSLDRFNQPQHF
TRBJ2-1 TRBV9 CASSVENNYNEQFF
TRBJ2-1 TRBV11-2 CASSQGADNEQFF
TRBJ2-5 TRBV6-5 CASSPRTSGAGEQYF
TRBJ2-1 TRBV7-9 CASSLPGGPYEQFF
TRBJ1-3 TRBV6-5 CASSYSKFFSGNTIYF
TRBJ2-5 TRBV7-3 CASSLTRPGAGQETQYF
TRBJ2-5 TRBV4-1 CASSQDVGREETQYF
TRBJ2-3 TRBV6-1 CASRLAGSTDTQYF
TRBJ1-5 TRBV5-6 CASSLKGRRNQPQHF